The next 4 T cell receptor beta chains were all read from a single sample in a study of T cell clonotyping in hematopoietic cell transplantation. Clones were sequenced by immunoSEQ multiplex PCR, and TCRdb holds only the in-frame ones, with some missing. Of around 25,000 clones listed, more than 70% were seen once; the top ten hold 5% to 6.5%. Time point defined: recipient sample about 28 days before transplant, after cytoreduction. Sample: peripheral blood mononuclear cells, taken before stem cell transplant. The receptors were gathered from a man aged 50 to 59 with myelodysplastic syndrome. Some clones in this sample may be carry-over from other donors' samples.

The chain joins TRBV6-5 to TRBJ2-5; 8 nucleotides agree with TRBD1. Germline CDR1 reads MNHEY; CDR2 reads SVGAGI. The CDR3 has 16 amino acids. Trimming took 3 bases from V and 4 from J; bases not matched to a gene: 10. CDR3 region: CASSYSDRELPETQYF. CDR3 nucleotide sequence: TGTGCCAGCAGTTATTCGGACAGGGAACTTCCAGAGACCCAGTACTTC.

The J gene is TRBJ1-5, the V gene TRBV30, with TRBD1 as a possible D gene (5 bases). Germline CDR1 is GTSNPN and CDR2 is SVGIG (reference sequence). Deletions cut 5 bases from V and 1 base from J, with 12 bases between. This CDR3 is built from 14 residues. Here the CDR3 DNA reads TGTGCCTGGGCCGGGGGGTTGAGCAATCAGCCCCAGCATTTT. Its translation is CAWAGGLSNQPQHF.

CDR3 nucleotide sequence: TGTGCCAGCAGCTTAGCGGCAGGGGGAAGGTACGAGCAGTACTTC. Its translation: CASSLAAGGRYEQYF. This chain connects TRBV7-2 to TRBJ2-7; 7 nucleotides align to TRBD1. The length of the CDR3 is 15 residues. J lost 4 bases, V lost 0 bases, and 6 bases had no gene match. Germline V lookup: CDR1 SGHTA, CDR2 FQGNSA.

J is TRBJ1-2 and V is TRBV5-1, with TRBD1 as a possible D gene (5 bases). Germline V gene lookup returns CDR1 SGHRS and CDR2 YFSETQ. With 2 bases removed from V and 6 bases from J, the gap between germline ends came to 14 bases. The CDR3 is made up of 14 amino acids. This chain's CDR3 is CASSFPGRRDGYTF. CDR3 DNA sequence: TGCGCCAGCAGCTTTCCGGGGCGGAGGGATGGCTACACCTTC.